These 23 T cell receptor beta chains share one sample of origin, sequenced in a study of OX40 agonist ivuxolimab in advanced cancers. The method was immunoSEQ multiplex PCR; TCRdb's version includes in-frame clones alone and lacks a portion of them. The sample includes more than 65,000 clones, approximately 90% of them seen just once. The sequencing here drew on CD4+ or CD8+ T cells sorted from blood, taken in a trial of the OX40 agonist ivuxolimab. These receptors came from an adult with an advanced solid tumor such as melanoma, head and neck, liver or kidney cancer.

This chain links TRBV6-1 with TRBJ1-1, with D unresolved. The V and J ends lost 2 bases and 7 bases respectively, with 5 bases between them. This CDR3 is 11 amino acids long. The V gene's germline CDR1 is MNHNS and CDR2 SASEGT. CDR3 nucleotide sequence: TGTGCCAGCAGTGAATTTGGTGAAGCTTTCTTT. Its protein product is CASSEFGEAFF.

This sequence joins TRBV10-3 and TRBJ1-6; possible D gene TRBD1, 5 bases. The CDR3 contains 16 residues. Per the germline V gene, CDR1 is ENHRY and CDR2 is SYGVKD. V shed 0 bases and J shed 6 bases, with 12 bases lying between them. In DNA form, the CDR3 reads TGTGCCATCAGTGAGTCAATAGGGACGGGTAATTCACCCCTCCACTTT. This gives the protein CAISESIGTGNSPLHF.

The gene calls are TRBV5-1 and TRBJ2-5; 10 bases match TRBD1. CDR1 and CDR2 (germline): SGHRS, YFSETQ. The CDR3 extends over 14 amino acids. V dropped 4 bases and J dropped 5; count of bases not matched to a gene: 5. Here the CDR3 DNA reads TGCGCCAGCAGCCTGGGACAGGGGAGGGAGACCCAGTACTTC. This sequence encodes CASSLGQGRETQYF.

V is TRBV15 and J is TRBJ1-4; possibly TRBD1 for D (5 bases). The CDR3 has 17 amino acids. Trimming cost V 2 bases and J 8 bases, with 21 bases left between them. From germline, CDR1 is LNHNV and CDR2 YYDKDF (reference sequence). Here the CDR3 reads CATSRYIGWGTGEKLFF. CDR3 DNA: TGTGCCACCAGCAGATATATTGGATGGGGGACGGGAGAAAAACTGTTTTTT.

The V gene is TRBV6-6, the J gene TRBJ1-5; possible D gene TRBD1, 6 bases. Germline V gene lookup returns CDR1 MNHNY and CDR2 SVGAGI (reference sequence). The CDR3 contains 14 residues. The ends were cut back, 2 bases at V and 5 bases at J, with 10 bases in the middle. CDR3 nucleotides: TGTGCCAGCAGTTACCCGAGGGGGGATCAGCCCCAGCATTTT. This encodes CASSYPRGDQPQHF.

The chain combines TRBV9 with TRBJ1-1; D call uncertain. Germline values: CDR1 SGDLS, CDR2 YYNGEE. The CDR3 spans 15 residues. The V end lost 0 bases, the J end lost 3 bases, and 12 bases lay between the germline ends. Written as DNA, the CDR3 is TGTGCCAGCAGCGTAGGGGCCACCCAGGACACTGAAGCTTTCTTT. It translates to CASSVGATQDTEAFF.

The chain combines TRBV11-2 with TRBJ2-5; no firm D call. The germline V gene has CDR1 SGHAT and CDR2 FQNNGV. This CDR3 spans 13 amino acids. V lost 6 bases, J lost 1 base, and 9 bases lay in between. The chain's CDR3 is CASRLQPQETQYF. The CDR3 region has the DNA TGTGCCAGCAGATTACAGCCCCAAGAGACCCAGTACTTC.

The V and J genes are TRBV2 and TRBJ1-2; D unresolved. Germline loops: CDR1 SNHLY, CDR2 FYNNEI. CDR3 length: 15 amino acids. V was trimmed by 1 base and J by 3 bases, leaving 12 bases between them. The CDR3 protein is CASSEGGKGYYGYTF. CDR3 coding DNA: TGTGCCAGCAGTGAAGGCGGGAAGGGATACTATGGCTACACCTTC.

The gene calls are TRBV5-1 and TRBJ2-1; no definite D call. CDR3 length: 13 residues. Deletions cut 0 bases from V and 5 bases from J, with 6 bases between. The germline V gene has CDR1 SGHRS and CDR2 YFSETQ. The CDR3 DNA sequence: TGCGCCAGCAGCTTGGGGGTCGACAATGAGCAGTTCTTC. It specifies CASSLGVDNEQFF.

V and J are TRBV2 and TRBJ1-2, with D tentatively TRBD1 (5 bases). Germline CDR1 and CDR2: SNHLY and FYNNEI. CDR3 length: 16 residues. Trimming shortened V by 0 bases and J by 3 bases, and 14 bases separated the two germline ends. The chain's CDR3 is CASSEAAGLIDYGYTF. The CDR3 DNA reads as TGTGCCAGCAGTGAAGCGGCAGGGTTGATCGACTATGGCTACACCTTC. The full variable domain, its missing parts supplied by reference TRBV2 and TRBJ1-2, is EPEVTQTPSHQVTQMGQEVILRCVPISNHLYFYWYRQILGQKVEFLVSFYNNEISEKSEIFDDQFSVERPDGSNFTLKIRSTKLEDSAMYFCASSEAAGLIDYGYTFGSGTRLTVV.

The rearrangement links TRBV10-1 to TRBJ2-5, with D perhaps matching TRBD1 (6 bases). V was trimmed by 4 bases and J by 5 bases, leaving 11 bases between them. There are 13 residues in the CDR3. The germline V gene encodes CDR1 WNHNN and CDR2 SYGVQD (reference sequence). Here the CDR3 reads CASSGQGRETQYF. CDR3 nucleotide sequence: TGCGCCAGCAGTGGGCAGGGGCGGGAGACCCAGTACTTC.

The V call is TRBV19, the J call TRBJ2-7; tentative D call: TRBD2 (6 bases). With 3 bases removed from V and 0 bases from J, the gap between germline ends came to 15 bases. Germline loops: CDR1 LNHDA, CDR2 SQIVND (reference sequence). The CDR3 is made up of 16 amino acids. In DNA, the CDR3 is TGTGCCAGTAGTATTCTACCAGGGAGGACCTCCTACGAGCAGTACTTC. Translation gives CASSILPGRTSYEQYF.

This sequence joins TRBV6-5 and TRBJ1-2, with 9 positions matching TRBD1. There are 13 residues in the CDR3. Unmatched junction bases numbered 6, after V lost 5 bases and J lost 8 bases. Germline CDR1 and CDR2: MNHEY and SVGAGI. CDR3 coding DNA: TGTGCCAGCAGTGCGGACAGGGGAGGGGGCTACACCTTC. This encodes CASSADRGGGYTF.

This clone has a handful of counts. The chain links TRBV19 to TRBJ1-1; 10 nucleotides align to TRBD1. After removal of 6 bases from V and 3 bases from J, the junction contained 1 base not matched to a gene. Germline CDR1 is LNHDA and CDR2 is SQIVND (reference sequence). The CDR3 is 13 amino acids. In DNA, the CDR3 is TGTGCCAGTAGCGGACAGGGGGACACTGAAGCTTTCTTT. It yields the protein CASSGQGDTEAFF.

The chain has TRBV18 and TRBJ1-4; tentative D call: TRBD1 (6 bases). The germline V gene has CDR1 KGHSH and CDR2 LQKENI. V shed 6 bases and J shed 3 bases, with 14 bases lying between them. The CDR3 has 15 amino acids. The CDR3 loop is CASSPGTRPNEKLFF. Here the CDR3 DNA reads TGTGCCAGCTCTCCCGGGACAAGGCCTAATGAAAAACTGTTTTTT.

The DNA of the CDR3 is TGTGCCAGCAGCTCCGTAGCTTACTTAGATACGCAGTATTTT. Protein sequence: CASSSVAYLDTQYF. V gene TRBV5-6 combines with J gene TRBJ2-3, with no clear D. Between the trimmed V and J ends, which lost 3 bases and 5 bases, there was a span of 13 bases. Germline V CDR1 and CDR2: SGHDT, YYEEEE. The CDR3 covers 14 residues.

The J gene is TRBJ2-7, the V gene TRBV5-1; 9 nucleotides agree with TRBD2. Germline trimming cut 4 bases from V and 3 bases from J; bases unmatched to any gene: 5. The germline V gene has CDR1 SGHRS and CDR2 YFSETQ. This CDR3 spans 14 amino acids. DNA for the CDR3: TGCGCCAGCAGCGATGTTAGCGGGGGCTACGAGCAGTACTTC. Its protein product is CASSDVSGGYEQYF.

The gene calls are TRBV15 and TRBJ1-2; D gene ambiguous. Trimming removed 1 base at V and 6 bases at J, with 6 bases between. The germline gives CDR1 LNHNV, CDR2 YYDKDF (reference sequence). This CDR3 spans 12 amino acids. The CDR3 region is CATSRGPDGYTF. The CDR3 nucleotides read TGTGCCACCAGCAGAGGGCCGGATGGCTACACCTTC.

The chain carries TRBV7-9 and TRBJ2-2; D could derive from TRBD1 or TRBD2 (5 bases each). The V end was cut by 4 bases, the J end by 4 bases, with 10 bases between. Germline assignment: CDR1 SEHNR and CDR2 FQNEAQ (reference sequence). There are 14 residues in the CDR3. The DNA of the CDR3 is TGTGCCAGCAGCTCCGTTGGGGGCACCGGGGAGCTGTTTTTT. Translating gives CASSSVGGTGELFF.

In its sample, this clone ranks as medium-sized. The chain has TRBV29-1 and TRBJ1-1; D unclear. This CDR3 is 14 amino acids long. Germline CDR1 and CDR2: SQVTM and ANQGSEA. The V and J ends lost 5 bases and 2 bases respectively, with 15 bases between them. The CDR3 spells CSVILPMKNTEAFF. CDR3 bases: TGCAGCGTTATTCTCCCCATGAAAAACACTGAAGCTTTCTTT. Full variable domain (outside the CDR3, taken from reference TRBV29-1 and TRBJ1-1): SAVISQKPSRDICQRGTSLTIQCQVDSQVTMMFWYRQQPGQSLTLIATANQGSEATYESGFVIDKFPISRPNLTFSTLTVSNMSPEDSSIYLCSVILPMKNTEAFFGQGTRLTVV.

The gene calls are TRBV18 and TRBJ2-5, with 7 nucleotides matching TRBD2. Germline CDR1 and CDR2: KGHSH and LQKENI. V shed 1 base, J shed 2 bases, and the junction held 4 bases outside the gene matches. This CDR3 is built from 15 residues. The CDR3 region has the DNA TGTGCCAGCTCACCACGGCAGGGACTACAAGAGACCCAGTACTTC. Amino acids: CASSPRQGLQETQYF.

The chain has TRBV27 and TRBJ1-6; D might be TRBD1 (5 bases). Germline V gene sequence: CDR1 MNHEY, CDR2 SMNVEV (reference sequence). Trimming removed 6 bases from V and 0 bases from J, with 6 bases in between. This CDR3 region has 14 residues. The DNA of the CDR3 is TGTGCCAGCAGGGGGGGCTCCTATAATTCACCCCTCCACTTT. It encodes CASRGGSYNSPLHF.

The chain employs TRBV5-1 and TRBJ1-2; the D gene is possibly TRBD1 (5 bases). CDR3 length: 15 amino acids. Trimming removed 1 base at V and 0 bases at J, with 10 bases between. Germline V gives CDR1 SGHRS, CDR2 YFSETQ. As DNA, the CDR3 is TGCGCCAGCAGCTTGACTGGGACGGCTAACTATGGCTACACCTTC. This codes for CASSLTGTANYGYTF.